This T cell receptor beta chain was identified in a study of response to subunit inactivated influenza vaccine. In the case of this clonotype: Its antigen is unidentified.

Study-level points and caveats: The study's authors posited that every seasonal influenza vaccination enlists few new T cells.

MiXCR, applied by TCRdb to the RT-PCR reads, yields one record per CDR3 protein. Of under 750,000 distinct CDR3 sequences in the sample, roughly 12% were seen once. V was cut by 1 base and J by 11 bases, with 9 bases left in between. The CDR3 spans 12 residues. CDR1 is KGHSH, CDR2 LQKENI, per germline. This chain links TRBV18 with TRBJ2-1; tentative D call: TRBD1 (6 bases). The source of this sequence is a man in his fifties who received an inactivated influenza vaccine. The material sequenced was PBMCs from blood, taken on the day of vaccination. CDR3 amino acids: CASSPRGQQQFF. As DNA, the CDR3 is TGTGCCAGCTCACCACGCGGACAGCAGCAGTTCTTC.